This TCR beta chain was sequenced in a study of blood T cell repertoires in COVID-19. Looking at the study overall: The samples span acute and convalescent COVID-19 from the United States, Italy and Spain. The analysed material was cDNA or gDNA that came from T cells, B-cell-depleted T cells, or PBMCs.

This clone was recorded once. The CDR3 extends over 15 amino acids. The V end lost 5 bases, the J end lost 7 bases, and 18 bases lay between the germline ends. Germline CDR1 is MNHEY and CDR2 is SVGEGT. In the authors' workflow: By means of reference gene primer amplification, nucleated cell counts were estimated. Sequenced by immunoSEQ multiplex PCR; TCRdb stores in-frame clones only, minus some. The V and J calls and clone size come from that table; D and trimming were worked out from the DNA. The sample contains some 200,000 clones, nearly 90% of which appear only once. The specimen sequenced was peripheral blood. This sequence joins TRBV6-2 or TRBV6-3 and TRBJ2-1; possibly TRBD1 for D (6 bases). The TCR comes from a woman between 18 and 29 years old who had recovered from COVID-19. The CDR3 sequence is CASSGSARGGNEQFF. The CDR3 nucleotides read TGTGCCAGCAGTGGTAGCGCCAGAGGGGGTAATGAGCAGTTCTTC.